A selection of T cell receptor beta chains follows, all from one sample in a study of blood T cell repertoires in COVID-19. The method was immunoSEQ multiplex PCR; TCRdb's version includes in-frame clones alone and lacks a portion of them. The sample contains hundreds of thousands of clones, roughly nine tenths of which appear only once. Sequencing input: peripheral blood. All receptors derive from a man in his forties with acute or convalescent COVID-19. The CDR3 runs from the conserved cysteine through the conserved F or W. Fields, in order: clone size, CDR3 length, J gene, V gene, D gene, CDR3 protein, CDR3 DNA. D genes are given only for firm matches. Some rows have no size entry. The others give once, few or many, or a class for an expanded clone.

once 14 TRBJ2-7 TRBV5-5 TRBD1 CASSLDRGTYEQYF TGTGCCAGCAGCTTGGACAGGGGGACCTACGAGCAGTACTTC
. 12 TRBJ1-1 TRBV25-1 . CANSNPGSEAFF TGTGCCAACTCCAATCCGGGGTCCGAAGCTTTCTTT
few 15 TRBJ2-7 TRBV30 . CAWSVPADYDYEQYF TGTGCCTGGAGTGTACCCGCGGACTATGACTACGAGCAGTACTTC
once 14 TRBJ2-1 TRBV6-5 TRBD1 CASSYSGQDNEQFF TGTGCCAGCAGTTACTCCGGACAGGACAATGAGCAGTTCTTC
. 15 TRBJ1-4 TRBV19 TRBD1 CASSWQGDSNEKLFF TGTGCCAGTAGTTGGCAGGGGGATTCTAATGAAAAACTGTTTTTT
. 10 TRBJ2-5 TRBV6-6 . CASGEVTQYF TGTGCCAGCGGTGAGGTGACCCAGTACTTC
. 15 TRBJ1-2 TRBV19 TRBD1 CASKETETGDYGYTF TGTGCCAGTAAGGAGACCGAGACAGGGGACTATGGCTACACCTTC
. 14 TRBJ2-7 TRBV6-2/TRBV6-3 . CASSYRTETYEQYF TGTGCCAGCAGTTACCGGACAGAGACCTACGAGCAGTACTTC
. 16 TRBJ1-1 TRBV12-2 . CASRLARDRAPTEAFF TGTGCAAGTCGCTTAGCCCGGGACAGGGCGCCCACTGAAGCTTTCTTT
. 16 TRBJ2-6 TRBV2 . CAGYRDFGSGANVLTF TGTGCCGGCTACCGGGATTTCGGCTCTGGGGCCAACGTCCTGACTTTC
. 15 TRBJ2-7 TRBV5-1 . CASSLESILPYEQYF TGCGCCAGCAGCTTAGAATCGATACTGCCCTACGAGCAGTACTTC
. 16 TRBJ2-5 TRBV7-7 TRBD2 CASSFRASGLGETQYF TGTGCTAGCAGCTTTAGGGCTAGCGGGTTGGGGGAGACCCAGTACTTC
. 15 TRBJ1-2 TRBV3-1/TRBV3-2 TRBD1 CASSLGTGISYGYTF TGTGCCAGCAGCCTCGGGACAGGAATTTCTTATGGCTACACCTTC
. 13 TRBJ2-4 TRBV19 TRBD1 CASTGTGVNIQYF TGTGCCAGTACCGGGACAGGGGTCAACATTCAGTACTTC
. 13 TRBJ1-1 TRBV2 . CAVQGRLNTEAFF TGTGCCGTACAGGGACGGTTGAACACTGAAGCTTTCTTT
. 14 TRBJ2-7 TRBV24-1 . CATSPTGGDYEQYF TGTGCCACCAGCCCTACTGGAGGGGACTACGAGCAGTACTTC
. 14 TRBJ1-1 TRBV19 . CASSIDILNTEAFF TGTGCCAGTAGTATAGACATTTTGAACACTGAAGCTTTCTTT
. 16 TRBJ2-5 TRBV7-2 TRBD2 CASSLRTSGFAETQYF TGTGCCAGCAGCCTCAGGACTAGTGGATTTGCAGAGACCCAGTACTTC
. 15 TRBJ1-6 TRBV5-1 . CASSFDSSYNSPLHF TGCGCCAGCAGCTTCGACAGCTCCTATAATTCACCCCTCCACTTT
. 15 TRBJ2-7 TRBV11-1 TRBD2 CASSPLAGPTYEQYF TGTGCCAGCAGCCCTCTAGCGGGGCCAACCTACGAGCAGTACTTC
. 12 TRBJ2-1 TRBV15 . CATRDYNNEQFF TGTGCCACCAGGGACTACAACAATGAGCAGTTCTTC
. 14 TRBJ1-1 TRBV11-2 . CASSLGRSNTEAFF TGTGCCAGCAGCTTAGGCCGGTCGAACACTGAAGCTTTCTTT
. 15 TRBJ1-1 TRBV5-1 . CASSLDPGMNTEAFF TGCGCCAGCAGCTTGGACCCGGGGATGAACACTGAAGCTTTCTTT
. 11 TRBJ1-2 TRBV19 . CAIGVGYGYTF TGTGCCATAGGGGTCGGCTATGGCTACACCTTC
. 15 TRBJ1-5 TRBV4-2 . CASSLRPDSNQPQHF TGTGCCAGCAGCCTACGTCCAGATAGCAATCAGCCCCAGCATTTT
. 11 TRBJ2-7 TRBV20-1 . CSASLGEEQYF TGCAGTGCTAGTCTGGGAGAAGAGCAGTACTTC
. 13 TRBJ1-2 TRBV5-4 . CASSPASRDGYTF TGTGCCAGCAGCCCCGCCTCCAGGGATGGCTACACCTTC
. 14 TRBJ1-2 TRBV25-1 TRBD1 CASSADRAGYGYTF TGTGCCAGCAGTGCGGACAGGGCGGGCTATGGCTACACCTTC
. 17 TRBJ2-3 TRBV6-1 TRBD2 CASSEPRLAGRSDTQYF TGTGCCAGCAGTGAACCCCGACTAGCGGGAAGGTCAGATACGCAGTATTTT
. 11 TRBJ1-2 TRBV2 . CASRYSYGYTF TGTGCCAGCAGGTACAGCTATGGCTACACCTTC
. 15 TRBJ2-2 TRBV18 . CASSPGSPGDGELFF TGTGCCAGCTCACCAGGGTCGCCGGGAGACGGGGAGCTGTTTTTT
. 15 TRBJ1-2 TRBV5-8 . CASSLAGGYDYGYTF TGTGCCAGCAGCTTGGCAGGAGGGTACGACTATGGCTACACCTTC
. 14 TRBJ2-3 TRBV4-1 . CASSQDQVRDTQYF TGCGCCAGCAGCCAAGATCAGGTTAGAGATACGCAGTATTTT
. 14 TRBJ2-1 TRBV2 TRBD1 CASLDRDDYNEQFF TGTGCCAGTTTGGACAGGGACGACTACAATGAGCAGTTCTTC
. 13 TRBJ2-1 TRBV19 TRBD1 CASTGTGMGGQFF TGTGCCAGTACCGGGACAGGGATGGGTGGGCAGTTCTTC
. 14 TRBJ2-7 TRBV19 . CASSAQGLVYEQYF TGTGCCAGTAGCGCACAGGGCTTGGTCTACGAGCAGTACTTC
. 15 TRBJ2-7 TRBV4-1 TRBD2 CASSHYSGGAYEQYF TGCGCCAGCAGCCACTATTCGGGAGGGGCCTACGAGCAGTACTTC
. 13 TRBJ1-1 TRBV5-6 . CASSLIMNTEAFF TGTGCCAGCAGCTTGATAATGAACACTGAAGCTTTCTTT
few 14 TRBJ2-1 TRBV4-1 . CASREQASYNEQFF TGCGCCAGCAGGGAACAGGCGAGCTACAATGAGCAGTTCTTC
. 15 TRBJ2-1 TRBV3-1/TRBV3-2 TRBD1 CASSRGQGSYNEQFF TGTGCCAGCAGCCGCGGACAGGGATCCTACAATGAGCAGTTCTTC
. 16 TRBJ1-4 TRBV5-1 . CASSLAPQASNEKLFF TGCGCCAGCAGCTTGGCCCCGCAGGCCAGTAATGAAAAACTGTTTTTT
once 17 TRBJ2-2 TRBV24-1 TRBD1 CATSDFRGTGPTGELFF TGTGCCACCAGTGATTTTCGGGGGACAGGGCCCACCGGGGAGCTGTTTTTT
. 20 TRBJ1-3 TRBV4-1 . CASSRRSGGNNLVTGNTIYF TGCGCCAGCAGCCGAAGATCCGGAGGTAACAACCTCGTCACTGGAAACACCATATATTTT
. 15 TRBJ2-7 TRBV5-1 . CASSPTSSGTYEQYF TGCGCCAGCAGCCCGACATCCAGCGGTACCTACGAGCAGTACTTC
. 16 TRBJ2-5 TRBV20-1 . CSASYSSGWWQETQYF TGCAGTGCTAGTTACAGTTCCGGTTGGTGGCAAGAGACCCAGTACTTC
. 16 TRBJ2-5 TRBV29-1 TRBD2 CSVGSWASGVGETQYF TGCAGCGTTGGTTCCTGGGCTAGCGGGGTTGGAGAGACCCAGTACTTC
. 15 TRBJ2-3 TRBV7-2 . CASSLAGVGTDTQYF TGTGCCAGCAGCTTAGCGGGAGTGGGCACAGATACGCAGTATTTT
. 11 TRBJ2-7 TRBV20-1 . CSARQGYEQYF TGCAGTGCTAGACAGGGCTACGAGCAGTACTTC
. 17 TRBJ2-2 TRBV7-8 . CASSLEGRNVNTGELFF TGTGCCAGCAGCTTAGAAGGCAGGAATGTTAACACCGGGGAGCTGTTTTTT
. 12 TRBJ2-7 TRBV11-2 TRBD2 CASSLLAGEQYF TGTGCCAGCAGCTTACTAGCGGGCGAGCAGTACTTC
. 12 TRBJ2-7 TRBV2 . CATRGSSLEQYF TGTGCCACCCGAGGGTCTTCGCTTGAGCAGTACTTC
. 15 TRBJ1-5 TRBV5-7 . CASSLGYQSEGPQHF TGTGCCAGCAGCTTGGGGTACCAGTCAGAGGGGCCCCAGCATTTT
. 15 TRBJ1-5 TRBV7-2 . CASSSVDSRDRPQHF TGTGCCAGCAGCTCCGTGGACTCTAGGGATCGGCCCCAGCATTTT
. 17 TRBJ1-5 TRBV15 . CATTPRKGEGLNQPQHF TGTGCCACCACCCCGAGGAAGGGGGAAGGGCTGAATCAGCCCCAGCATTTT
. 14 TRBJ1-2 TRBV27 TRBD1 CASSTGTANYGYTF TGTGCCAGCAGTACCGGGACAGCTAACTATGGCTACACCTTC
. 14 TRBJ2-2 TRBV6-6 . CAGGKQWNTGELFF TGTGCCGGCGGGAAACAGTGGAACACCGGGGAGCTGTTTTTT
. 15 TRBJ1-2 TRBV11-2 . CASSSYGRGEYGYTF TGTGCCAGCAGCTCCTATGGGCGGGGGGAGTATGGCTACACCTTC
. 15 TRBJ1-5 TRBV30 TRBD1 CAWTTRTGGNQPQHF TGTGCCTGGACCACTAGGACAGGTGGCAATCAGCCCCAGCATTTT
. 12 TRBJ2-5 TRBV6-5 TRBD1 CASDRARETQYF TGTGCCAGCGACAGGGCCCGCGAGACCCAGTACTTC